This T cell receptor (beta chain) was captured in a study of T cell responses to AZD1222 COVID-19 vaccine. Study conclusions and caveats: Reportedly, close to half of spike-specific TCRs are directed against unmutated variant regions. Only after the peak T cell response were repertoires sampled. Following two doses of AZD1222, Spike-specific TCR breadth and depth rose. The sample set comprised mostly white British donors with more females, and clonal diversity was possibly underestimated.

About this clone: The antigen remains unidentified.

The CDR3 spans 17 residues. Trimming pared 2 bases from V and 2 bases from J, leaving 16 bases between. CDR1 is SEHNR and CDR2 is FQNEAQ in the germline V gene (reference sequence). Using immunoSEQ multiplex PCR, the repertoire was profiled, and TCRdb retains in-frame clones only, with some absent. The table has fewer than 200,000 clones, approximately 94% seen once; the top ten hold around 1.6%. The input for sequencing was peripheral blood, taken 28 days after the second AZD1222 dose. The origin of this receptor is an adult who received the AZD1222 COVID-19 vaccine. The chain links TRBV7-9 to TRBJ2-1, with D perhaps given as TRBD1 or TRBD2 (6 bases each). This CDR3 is CASSLRKRGVPYNEQFF. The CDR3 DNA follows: TGTGCCAGCAGCTTAAGGAAGAGGGGGGTCCCCTACAATGAGCAGTTCTTC.